Presented here are 5 T cell receptor beta chains from one specimen sequenced in a study of sequential checkpoint blockade in melanoma. Treatment indicated: randomized to nivolumab then ipilimumab (arm A) or the reverse (arm B). Measured with immunoSEQ multiplex PCR; TCRdb has only the in-frame clones, and not every one. The sample shows approximately 20,000 clones, roughly 73% of them seen only once. The sequences come from tumor tissue (inferred from file names), collected from a patient given nivolumab and ipilimumab in sequence. These receptors all come from a human donor with melanoma.

This clone was observed a handful of times. V usage is TRBV19 and J usage is TRBJ1-2, with TRBD1 identical over 7 bases. The ends lost 6 bases at V and 4 bases at J; junction bases unmatched: 5. CDR1 and CDR2 from the germline V gene are LNHDA and SQIVND (reference sequence). This CDR3 is 13 amino acids long. As DNA, the CDR3 is TGTGCCAGTAGGATTGGACAGGCCTATGGCTACACCTTC. Amino acids: CASRIGQAYGYTF.

V usage is TRBV19 and J usage is TRBJ2-5, with D unclear. The CDR3 runs 13 residues. Trimming left V 6 bases short and J 1 base short, with 9 bases between. The V gene's germline CDR1 is LNHDA and CDR2 SQIVND (reference sequence). CDR3 protein: CASSIWPQETQYF. The CDR3 region has the DNA TGTGCCAGTAGCATTTGGCCCCAAGAGACCCAGTACTTC.

This clone showed up just a few times. The genes are TRBV7-5 and TRBJ2-3; the table's D call, TRBD2, has no DNA check behind it. TRBV7-5 is a known pseudogene. The CDR3 runs to 18 residues. The CDR3 reads CASSSQGLAGTSTDTQYF. The CDR3 DNA sequence: TGTGCCAGCAGCTCTCAAGGACTAGCGGGAACTAGCACAGATACGCAGTATTTT.

This clone was detected a few times. The rearrangement joins TRBV11-3 to TRBJ1-4, with 12 bases that match TRBD1. The CDR3 contains 17 residues. The V gene end was trimmed by 4 bases and the J gene end by 7 bases; junction bases not matched to a gene: 10. The germline V gene encodes CDR1 SGHNT and CDR2 YENEEA. CDR3 loop: CASSSEGGTGGLEKLFF. The CDR3 region has the DNA TGTGCCAGCAGCTCCGAAGGTGGGACAGGGGGCCTTGAAAAACTGTTTTTT. The whole variable domain, remainder taken from reference TRBV11-3 and TRBJ1-4, is EAGVVQSPRYKIIEKKQPVAFWCNPISGHNTLYWYLQNLGQGPELLIRYENEEAVDDSQLPKDRFSAERLKGVDSTLKIQPAELGDSAVYLCASSSEGGTGGLEKLFFGSGTQLSVL.

This chain joins TRBV19 and TRBJ2-7, with a weak D call TRBD2 (5 bases). Deletions cut 3 bases from V and 0 bases from J, with 15 bases between. This CDR3 comprises 16 residues. Germline V gene lookup returns CDR1 LNHDA and CDR2 SQIVND (reference sequence). The CDR3 protein is CASSIRLDGGSYEQYF. The CDR3 bases are TGTGCCAGTAGTATTCGACTCGACGGAGGCTCCTACGAGCAGTACTTC. The full variable domain, in which reference TRBV19 and TRBJ2-7 provide the parts outside the CDR3, is DGGITQSPKYLFRKEGQNVTLSCEQNLNHDAMYWYRQDPGQGLRLIYYSQIVNDFQKGDIAEGYSVSREKKESFPLTVTSAQKNPTAFYLCASSIRLDGGSYEQYFGPGTRLTVT.